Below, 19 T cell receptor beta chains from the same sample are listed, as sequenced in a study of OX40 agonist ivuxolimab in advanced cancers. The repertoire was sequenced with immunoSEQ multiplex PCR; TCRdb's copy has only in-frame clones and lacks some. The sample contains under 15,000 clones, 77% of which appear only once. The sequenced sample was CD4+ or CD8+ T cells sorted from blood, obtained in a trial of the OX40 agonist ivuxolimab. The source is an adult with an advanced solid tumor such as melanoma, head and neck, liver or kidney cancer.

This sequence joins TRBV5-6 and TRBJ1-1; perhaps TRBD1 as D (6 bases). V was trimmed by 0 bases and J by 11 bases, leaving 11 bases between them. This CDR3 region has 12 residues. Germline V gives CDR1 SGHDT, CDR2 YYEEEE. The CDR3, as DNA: TGTGCCAGCAGCTTGGCTTCTGACAGGGCTTTCTTT. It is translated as CASSLASDRAFF.

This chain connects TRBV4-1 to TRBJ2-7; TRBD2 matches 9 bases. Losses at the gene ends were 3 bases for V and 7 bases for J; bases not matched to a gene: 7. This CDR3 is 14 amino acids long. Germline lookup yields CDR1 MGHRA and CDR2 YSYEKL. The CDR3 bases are TGCGCCAGCAGCCACCCTAGCGGGGTGCGTGAGCAGTACTTC. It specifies CASSHPSGVREQYF.

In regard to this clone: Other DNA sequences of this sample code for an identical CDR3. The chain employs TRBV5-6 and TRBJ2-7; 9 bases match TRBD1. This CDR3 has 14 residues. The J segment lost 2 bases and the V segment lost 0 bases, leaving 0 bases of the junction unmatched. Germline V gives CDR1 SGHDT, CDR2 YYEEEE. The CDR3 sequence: CASSLGQGAYEQYF. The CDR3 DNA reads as TGTGCCAGCAGCTTGGGACAGGGGGCCTACGAGCAGTACTTC. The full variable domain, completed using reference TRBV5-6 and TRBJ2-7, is DAGVTQSPTHLIKTRGQQVTLRCSPKSGHDTVSWYQQALGQGPQFIFQYYEEEERQRGNFPDRFSGHQFPNYSSELNVNALLLGDSALYLCASSLGQGAYEQYFGPGTRLTVT.

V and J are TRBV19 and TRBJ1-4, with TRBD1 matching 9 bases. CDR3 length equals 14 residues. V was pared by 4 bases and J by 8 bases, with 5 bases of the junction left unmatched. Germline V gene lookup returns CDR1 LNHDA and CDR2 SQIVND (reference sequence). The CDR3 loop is CASSTGTGNEKLFF. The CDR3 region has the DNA TGTGCCAGTAGTACCGGGACAGGGAACGAAAAACTGTTTTTT.

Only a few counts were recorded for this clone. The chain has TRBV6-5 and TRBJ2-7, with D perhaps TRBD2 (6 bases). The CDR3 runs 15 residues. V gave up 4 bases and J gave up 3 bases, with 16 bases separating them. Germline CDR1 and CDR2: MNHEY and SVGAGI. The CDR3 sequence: CASSWDPEGSYEQYF. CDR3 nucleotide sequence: TGTGCCAGCAGTTGGGACCCGGAGGGGAGCTACGAGCAGTACTTC.

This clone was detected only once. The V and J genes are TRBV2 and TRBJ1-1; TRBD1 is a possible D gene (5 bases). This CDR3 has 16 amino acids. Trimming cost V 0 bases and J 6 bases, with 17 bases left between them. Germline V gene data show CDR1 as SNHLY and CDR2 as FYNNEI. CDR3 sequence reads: CASSEALLGARAEAFF. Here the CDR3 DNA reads TGTGCCAGCAGTGAAGCGCTTCTTGGGGCGAGAGCTGAAGCTTTCTTT.

The CDR3 DNA is TGTGCCAGCAGTGAACTCTCCTACGAGCAGTACTTC. Amino acids: CASSELSYEQYF. The chain uses TRBV25-1 and TRBJ2-7; D call uncertain. V dropped 2 bases and J dropped 0 bases, with 2 bases sitting between them. Germline V CDR1 and CDR2: MGHDK, SYGVNS. The CDR3 covers 12 residues.

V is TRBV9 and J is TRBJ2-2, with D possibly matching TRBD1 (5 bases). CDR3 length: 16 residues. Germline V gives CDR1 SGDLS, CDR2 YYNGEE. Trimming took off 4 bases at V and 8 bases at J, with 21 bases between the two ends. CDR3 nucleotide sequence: TGTGCCAGCAGCCCCAACCTACCAGGGTTCTCAGGGGAGCTGTTTTTT. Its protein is CASSPNLPGFSGELFF.

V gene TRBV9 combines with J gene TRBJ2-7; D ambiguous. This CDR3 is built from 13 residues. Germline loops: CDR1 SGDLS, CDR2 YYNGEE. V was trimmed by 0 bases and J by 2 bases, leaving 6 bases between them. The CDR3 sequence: CASSVASTYEQYF. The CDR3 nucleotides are TGTGCCAGCAGCGTAGCGTCAACCTACGAGCAGTACTTC.

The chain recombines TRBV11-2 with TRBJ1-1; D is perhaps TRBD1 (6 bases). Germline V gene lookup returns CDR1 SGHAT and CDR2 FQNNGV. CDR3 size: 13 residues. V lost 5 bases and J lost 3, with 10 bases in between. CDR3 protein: CASSTDRYTEAFF. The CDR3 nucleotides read TGTGCCAGCAGCACCGACAGGTACACTGAAGCTTTCTTT.

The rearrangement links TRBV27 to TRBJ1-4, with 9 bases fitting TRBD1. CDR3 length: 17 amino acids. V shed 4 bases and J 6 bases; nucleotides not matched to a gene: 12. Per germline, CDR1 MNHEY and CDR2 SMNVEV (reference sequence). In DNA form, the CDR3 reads TGTGCCAGCAGTTCGTCCTCCTACAGGGGGCAGGATGAAAAACTGTTTTTT. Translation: CASSSSSYRGQDEKLFF.

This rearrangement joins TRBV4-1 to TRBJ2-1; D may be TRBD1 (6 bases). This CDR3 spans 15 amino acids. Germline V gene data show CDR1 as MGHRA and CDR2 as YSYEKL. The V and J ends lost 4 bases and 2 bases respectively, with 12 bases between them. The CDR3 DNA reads TGCGCCAGCAGCCCCCGGGACAACGCCTACAATGAGCAGTTCTTC. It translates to CASSPRDNAYNEQFF.

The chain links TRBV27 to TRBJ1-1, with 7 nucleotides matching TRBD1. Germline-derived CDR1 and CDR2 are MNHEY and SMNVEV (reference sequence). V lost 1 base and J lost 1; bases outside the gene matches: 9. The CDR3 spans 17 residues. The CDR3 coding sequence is TGTGCCAGCAGTTTATATGAGGGGGCGGGAAGGAACACTGAAGCTTTCTTT. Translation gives CASSLYEGAGRNTEAFF.

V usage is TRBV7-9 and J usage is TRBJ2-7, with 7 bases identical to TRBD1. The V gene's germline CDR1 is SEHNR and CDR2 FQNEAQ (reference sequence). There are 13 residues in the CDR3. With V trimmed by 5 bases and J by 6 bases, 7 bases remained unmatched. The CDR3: CASSPDDRVEQYF. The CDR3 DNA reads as TGTGCCAGCAGCCCCGACGACAGGGTCGAGCAGTACTTC.

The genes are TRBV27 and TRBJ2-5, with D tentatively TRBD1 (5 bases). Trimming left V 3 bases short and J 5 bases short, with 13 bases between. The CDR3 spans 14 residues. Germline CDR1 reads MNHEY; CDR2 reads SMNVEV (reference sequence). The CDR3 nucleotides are TGTGCCAGCAGTTTTTTAGGGGTCGGGGAGACCCAGTACTTC. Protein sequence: CASSFLGVGETQYF.

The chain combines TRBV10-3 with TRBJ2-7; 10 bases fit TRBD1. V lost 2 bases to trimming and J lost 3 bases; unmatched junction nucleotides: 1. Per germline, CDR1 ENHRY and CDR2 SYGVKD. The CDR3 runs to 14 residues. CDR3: CAISEGQGVYEQYF. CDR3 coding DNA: TGTGCCATCAGTGAGGGACAGGGGGTCTACGAGCAGTACTTC.

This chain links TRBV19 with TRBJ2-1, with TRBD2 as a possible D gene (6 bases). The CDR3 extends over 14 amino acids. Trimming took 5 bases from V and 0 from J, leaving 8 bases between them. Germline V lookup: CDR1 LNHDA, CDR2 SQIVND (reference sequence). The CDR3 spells CASSPDYSYNEQFF. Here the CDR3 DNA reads TGTGCCAGTAGTCCGGACTACTCCTACAATGAGCAGTTCTTC.

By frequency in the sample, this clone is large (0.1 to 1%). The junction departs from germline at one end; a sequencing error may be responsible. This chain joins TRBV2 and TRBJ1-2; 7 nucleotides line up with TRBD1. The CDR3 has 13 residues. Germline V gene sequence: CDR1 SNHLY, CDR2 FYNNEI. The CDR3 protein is CASSEIGGDRDSF. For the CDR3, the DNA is TGTGCCAGCAGTGAAATAGGTGGGGATCGGGACAGCTTC.

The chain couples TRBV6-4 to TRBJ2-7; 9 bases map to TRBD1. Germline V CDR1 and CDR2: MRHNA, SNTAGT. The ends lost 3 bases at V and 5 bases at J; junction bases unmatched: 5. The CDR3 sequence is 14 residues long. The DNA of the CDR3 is TGTGCCAGCAGTGAAGGACAGGGGTCCAACGAGCAGTACTTC. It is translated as CASSEGQGSNEQYF.